This TCR beta chain was profiled in a study of monozygotic twins with inflammatory bowel disease. The V gene's germline CDR1 is DFQATT and CDR2 SNEGSKA (reference sequence). The CDR3 is made up of 12 amino acids. No DNA is given; TCRdb re-called the 5' RACE reads and lists each CDR3 protein once. Recorded for this sample: 300,000 to 400,000 distinct CDR3 sequences. The chain has TRBV20-1 and TRBJ1-1; TCRdb picks TRBD1, but there is no DNA to check that call. Sequencing was done on a sample of blood. This receptor was taken from a human donor with ulcerative colitis or Crohn's disease, or a healthy co-twin of an affected twin (not recorded which). The CDR3 protein is CSASSTGAEGFF.